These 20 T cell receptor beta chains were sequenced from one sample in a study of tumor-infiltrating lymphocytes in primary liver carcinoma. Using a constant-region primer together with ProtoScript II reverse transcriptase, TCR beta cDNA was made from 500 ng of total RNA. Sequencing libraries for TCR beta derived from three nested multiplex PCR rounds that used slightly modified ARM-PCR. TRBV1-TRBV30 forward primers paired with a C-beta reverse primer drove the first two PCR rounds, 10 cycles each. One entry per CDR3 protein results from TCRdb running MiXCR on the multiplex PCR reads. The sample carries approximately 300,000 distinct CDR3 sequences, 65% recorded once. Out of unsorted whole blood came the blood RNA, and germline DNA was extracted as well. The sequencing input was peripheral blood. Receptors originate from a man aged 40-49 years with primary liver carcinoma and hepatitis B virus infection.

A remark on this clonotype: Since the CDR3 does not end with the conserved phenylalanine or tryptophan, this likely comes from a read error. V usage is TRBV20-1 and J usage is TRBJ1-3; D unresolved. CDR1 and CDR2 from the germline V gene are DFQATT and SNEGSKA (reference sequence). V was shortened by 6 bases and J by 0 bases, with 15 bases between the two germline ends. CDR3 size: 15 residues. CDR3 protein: CSARTGSPSGNTIYL. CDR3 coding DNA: TGCAGTGCCCGCACGGGATCGCCCTCTGGAAACACCATATATCTT.

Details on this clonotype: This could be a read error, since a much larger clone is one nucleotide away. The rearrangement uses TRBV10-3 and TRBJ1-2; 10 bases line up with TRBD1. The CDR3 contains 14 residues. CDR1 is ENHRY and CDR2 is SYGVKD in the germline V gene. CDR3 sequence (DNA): TGTGCCATCAGTCGGGGACAGGGGAACTGTGGCTACACCTTC. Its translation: CAISRGQGNCGYTF.

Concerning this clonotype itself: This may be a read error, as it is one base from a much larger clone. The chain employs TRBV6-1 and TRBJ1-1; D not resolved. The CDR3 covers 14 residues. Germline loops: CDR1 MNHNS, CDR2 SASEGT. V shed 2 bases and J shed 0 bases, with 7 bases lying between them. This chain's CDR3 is CASSESPVNTEAFF. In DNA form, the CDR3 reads TGTGCCAGCAGTGAAAGTCCGGTGAACACTGAAGCTTTCTTT.

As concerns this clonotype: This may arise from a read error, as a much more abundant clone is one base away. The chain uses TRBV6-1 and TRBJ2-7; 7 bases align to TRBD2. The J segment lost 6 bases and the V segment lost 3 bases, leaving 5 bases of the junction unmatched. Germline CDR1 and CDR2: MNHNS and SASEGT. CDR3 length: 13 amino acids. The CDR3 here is CASSDGWGGEQYF. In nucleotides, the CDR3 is TGTGCCAGCAGTGATGGGTGGGGGGGCGAGCAGTACTTC.

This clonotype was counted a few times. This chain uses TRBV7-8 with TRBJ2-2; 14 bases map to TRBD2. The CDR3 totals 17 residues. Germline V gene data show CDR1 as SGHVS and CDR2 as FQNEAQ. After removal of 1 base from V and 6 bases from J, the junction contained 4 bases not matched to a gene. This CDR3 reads CASSLGGTSGSPGELFF. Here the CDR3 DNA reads TGTGCCAGCAGCTTAGGTGGGACTAGCGGGAGTCCCGGGGAGCTGTTTTTT.

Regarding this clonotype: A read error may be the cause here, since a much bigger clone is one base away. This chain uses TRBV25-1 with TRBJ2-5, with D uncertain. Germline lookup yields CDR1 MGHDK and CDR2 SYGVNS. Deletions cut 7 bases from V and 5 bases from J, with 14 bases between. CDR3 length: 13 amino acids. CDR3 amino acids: CASNWTSMETQYF. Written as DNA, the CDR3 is TGTGCCAGCAATTGGACGTCTATGGAGACCCAGTACTTC.

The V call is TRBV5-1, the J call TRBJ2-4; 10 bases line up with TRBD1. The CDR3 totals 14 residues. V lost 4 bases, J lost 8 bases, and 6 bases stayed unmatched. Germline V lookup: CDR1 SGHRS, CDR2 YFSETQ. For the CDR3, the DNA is TGCGCCAGCAGCACGACAGGGGGCGCAGACATTCAGTACTTC. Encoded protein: CASSTTGGADIQYF.

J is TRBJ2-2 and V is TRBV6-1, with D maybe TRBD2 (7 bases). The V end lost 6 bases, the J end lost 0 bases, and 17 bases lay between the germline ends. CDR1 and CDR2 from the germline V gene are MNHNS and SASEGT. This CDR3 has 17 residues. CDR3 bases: TGTGCCAGCAGCCTCTGGGGGGGGCCCTCGAACACCGGGGAGCTGTTTTTT. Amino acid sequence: CASSLWGGPSNTGELFF.

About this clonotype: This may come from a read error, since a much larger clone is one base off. CDR3 loop: CAGSNRDSNEKLFF. The CDR3 region has the DNA TGTGCCGGCAGTAACCGGGACAGTAATGAAAAACTGTTTTTT. The gene calls are TRBV12-3 or TRBV12-4 and TRBJ1-4; 7 nucleotides match TRBD1. This CDR3 comprises 14 residues.

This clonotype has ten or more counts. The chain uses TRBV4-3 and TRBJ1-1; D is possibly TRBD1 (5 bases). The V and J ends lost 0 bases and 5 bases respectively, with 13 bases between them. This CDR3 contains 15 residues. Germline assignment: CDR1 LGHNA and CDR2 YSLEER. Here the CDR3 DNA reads TGCGCCAGCAGCCAAGAGATCAGGGTAGGGACTGAAGCTTTCTTT. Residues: CASSQEIRVGTEAFF.

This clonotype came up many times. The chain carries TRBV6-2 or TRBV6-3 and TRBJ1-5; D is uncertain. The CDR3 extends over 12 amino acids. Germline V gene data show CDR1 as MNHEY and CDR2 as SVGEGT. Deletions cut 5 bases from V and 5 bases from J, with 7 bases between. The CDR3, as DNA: TGTGCCAGCAGTCAAAGGGATCAGCCCCAGCATTTT. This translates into CASSQRDQPQHF.

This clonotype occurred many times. CDR3 protein: CASSYRGGYTF. The DNA of the CDR3 is TGTGCCAGCAGTTACAGGGGAGGCTACACCTTC. This chain links TRBV12-3 or TRBV12-4 with TRBJ1-2; 7 positions agree with TRBD1. The CDR3 spans 11 residues. Losses at the gene ends were 4 bases for V and 8 bases for J; bases not matched to a gene: 1.

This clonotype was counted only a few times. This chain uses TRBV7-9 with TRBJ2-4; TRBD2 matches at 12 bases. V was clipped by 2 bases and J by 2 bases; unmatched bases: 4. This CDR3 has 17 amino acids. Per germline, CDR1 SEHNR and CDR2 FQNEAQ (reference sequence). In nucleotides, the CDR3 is TGTGCCAGCAGCTTATCCACTAGCGGGGGGACCAAAAACATTCAGTACTTC. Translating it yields CASSLSTSGGTKNIQYF.

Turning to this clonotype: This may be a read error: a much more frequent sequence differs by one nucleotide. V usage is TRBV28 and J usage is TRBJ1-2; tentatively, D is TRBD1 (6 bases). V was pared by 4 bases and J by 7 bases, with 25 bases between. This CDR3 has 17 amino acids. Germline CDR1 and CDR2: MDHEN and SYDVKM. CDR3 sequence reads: CASSSGVAWDQSGGYTF. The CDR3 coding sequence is TGTGCCAGCAGTTCAGGGGTGGCGTGGGACCAGTCAGGTGGCTACACCTTC.

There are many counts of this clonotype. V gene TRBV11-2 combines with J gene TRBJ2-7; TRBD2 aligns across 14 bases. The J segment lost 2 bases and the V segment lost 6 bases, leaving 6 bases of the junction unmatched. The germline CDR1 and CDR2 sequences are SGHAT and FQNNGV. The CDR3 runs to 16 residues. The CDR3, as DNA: TGTGCCAGCAGAGACGGACTAGCGGGAGGCCCCTACGAGCAGTACTTC. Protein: CASRDGLAGGPYEQYF.

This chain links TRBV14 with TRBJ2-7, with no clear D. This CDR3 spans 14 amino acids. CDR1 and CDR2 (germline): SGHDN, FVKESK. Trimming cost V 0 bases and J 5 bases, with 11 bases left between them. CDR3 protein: CASSQERRLDEQYF. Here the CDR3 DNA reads TGTGCCAGCAGCCAAGAACGTAGGTTGGACGAGCAGTACTTC.

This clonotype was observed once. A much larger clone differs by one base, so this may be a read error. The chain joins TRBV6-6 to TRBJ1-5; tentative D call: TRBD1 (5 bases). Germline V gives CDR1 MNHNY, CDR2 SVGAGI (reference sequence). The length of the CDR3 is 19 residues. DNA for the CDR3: TGTGCCAGCAGTAGACGAGGGTGGGGCGTCCCAGATAGCAATCACCCCCAGCATTTT. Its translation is CASSRRGWGVPDSNHPQHF.

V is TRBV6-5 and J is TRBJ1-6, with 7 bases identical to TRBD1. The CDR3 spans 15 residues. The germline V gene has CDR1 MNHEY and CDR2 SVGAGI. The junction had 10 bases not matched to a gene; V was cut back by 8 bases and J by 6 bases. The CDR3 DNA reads TGTGCCAGCGGTCAGACGACAGGGTTTAATTCACCCCTCCACTTT. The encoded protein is CASGQTTGFNSPLHF.

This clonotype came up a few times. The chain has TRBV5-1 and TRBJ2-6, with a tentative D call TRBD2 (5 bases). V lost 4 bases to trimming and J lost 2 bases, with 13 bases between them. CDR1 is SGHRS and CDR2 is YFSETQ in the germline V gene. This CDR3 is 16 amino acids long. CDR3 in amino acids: CASSLEAGAGANVLTF. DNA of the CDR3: TGCGCCAGCAGCCTCGAGGCGGGCGCTGGGGCCAACGTCCTGACTTTC.

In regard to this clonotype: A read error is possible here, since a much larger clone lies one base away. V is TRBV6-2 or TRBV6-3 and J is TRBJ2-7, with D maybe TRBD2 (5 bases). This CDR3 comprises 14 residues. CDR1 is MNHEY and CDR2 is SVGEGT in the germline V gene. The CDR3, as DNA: TGTACCAGCAGTCCCAACGGGAAAAGGGAACAGCAGTACTTC. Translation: CTSSPNGKREQQYF.